This TCR beta chain came from a study of blood T cell repertoires in COVID-19. Study-level background: Acute and convalescent COVID-19 specimens originated in the United States, Italy and Spain. PBMCs, B-cell-depleted T cells, or T cells were the source of the cDNA or gDNA that made up the material.

This clone was observed once. As handled by the study authors: Amplification of reference gene primers provided the estimated nucleated cell counts. The repertoire was sequenced with immunoSEQ multiplex PCR; TCRdb's copy has only in-frame clones and lacks some. V and J calls and clone size are those listed in that table; D and trimming were worked out from the DNA. The sample contains roughly 250,000 clones, approximately 83% of which appear only once. Trimming left V 1 base short and J 3 bases short, with 4 bases between. The CDR3 loop spans 12 amino acids. The germline V gene has CDR1 SEHNR and CDR2 FQNEAQ (reference sequence).

The receptor was isolated from a woman in her 50s with acute or convalescent COVID-19. The rearrangement links TRBV7-9 to TRBJ2-7; D not resolved. Input material: peripheral blood. Here the CDR3 reads CASSLDYYEQYF. CDR3 DNA: TGTGCCAGCAGCTTAGACTACTACGAGCAGTACTTC.